This T cell receptor (beta chain) was documented in a study of siplizumab effects on memory and regulatory T cells (dated by TCRdb to about 2019). Turning to the overall study: The study examined how the anti-CD2 antibody siplizumab affects alloreactive T-cell subsets in allogeneic mixed lymphocyte reactions built from human PBMCs. Summary of the overall study and its limitations: Whether proliferating Tregs from siplizumab cultures actually had suppressive function was not functionally confirmed. Because sequences below about 10^-5 frequency were poorly captured, only a minor fraction of alloreactive clones could be mapped to unstimulated subsets. Siplizumab significantly reduced the cumulative frequency of alloreactive sequences traceable to unstimulated CD4+ memory T cells. In reactions with siplizumab, an average of approximately 69% of mappable alloreactive CD4+ clones were Treg-derived, compared with roughly 30% in control reactions. Unstimulated naive T cells appeared to be more diverse than memory T cells, and naive cells seemed to make a substantial contribution to the alloresponse. Roughly 75-95% of proliferating CD4+ or CD8+ clones could not be assigned a naive or memory phenotype.

Trimming takes 1 base from V and 6 bases from J, and the germline ends sit 15 bases apart. From cysteine to phenylalanine, the CDR3 is 15 amino acids long. This entry keeps only the CDR3 DNA: 45 bases, framed from base 1. From the germline V gene, CDR1 is SGHTA and CDR2 is FQGNSA. Additional sequencing covered unstimulated subsets from a few donor pairs, namely CD8+ effector memory, CD4+ naive, CD8+ TEMRA, CD4+ memory and CD8+ naive. Sorted unstimulated T cells and proliferating T cells recovered from mixed lymphocyte reactions were subjected to TCRbeta CDR3 sequencing. Fresh whole blood from over eight HLA-typed healthy donors served as the source for isolating PBMCs. The receptor library was made with the immunoSEQ multiplex PCR assay. Roughly 10^5 TCR templates per sample were assayed on the deep sequencing platform. Genomic DNA extracted from sorted T cells was used for TCRbeta CDR3 sequencing. The study's own analysis went as follows. The R programming language was used for clonal analysis of TCRbeta CDR3 data. Alloreactive CD4+ and CD8+ clones were defined by comparing unstimulated samples with post-reaction CFSE-low samples. Regulatory or non-regulatory origin of alloreactive CD4+ clones was assigned by matching sequences to the sorted unstimulated Treg and non-Treg repertoires. TCRdb took over this immuneACCESS table, retaining in-frame rearrangements with V and J assigned. Such tables are incomplete; in checked studies, under half of the missing clones stem from an unresolved V gene, and the remainder is unexplained. The D gene and trimming were derived from the DNA, and the V and J assignments and clone size from that table. The sample has about 56,000 clones on record, about 97% of them singletons. 0.95% to 1.4% of the sample is held by the ten biggest clonotypes.

Comment on this clone: Its target antigen remains unknown. No much larger clone exists at a distance of one base, and base qualities are not known.

The receptor chain draws on TRBV7-2 and TRBJ1-1; the D gene is not confidently resolved. This TCR was sampled from a human donor in good health. The sequenced sample was naive CD8+ T cells sorted from blood. The sample's cell subset or site label is to be understood as: unstimulated naive T cells. Here the CDR3 is given as CASSLELGRTPEAFF. In nucleotides, the sequence is TGTGCCAGCAGCTTAGAATTGGGCAGAACCCCTGAAGCTTTCTTT.